One sample yielded the 18 T cell receptor beta chains listed below, sequenced in a study of shared clonotypes between healthy human individuals (TCRdb year 2020). Library method: the immunoSEQ multiplex PCR assay. TCRdb limited this immuneACCESS table to in-frame rearrangements with V and J called. A share of clones is missing; checked studies link under half to unresolved V genes, and the rest is unexplained. The sample table records about 2.4 million clones; approximately 93% of these occur just once. Of the sample, 0.36% is held by the ten largest clones. The source material was naive CD4+ T cells from PBMCs. Sample cell subset or site, as interpreted from the label and publication: CD45RA+ positively selected. Receptor source: a man younger than 30 in good health. Some clones in this sample may be carry-over from other donors' samples.

The genes are TRBV4-2 and TRBJ2-1, with D possibly TRBD1 on 6 matching bases. V was trimmed by 4 bases and J by 0 bases, leaving 22 bases between them. Germline CDR1 LGHNA, CDR2 YNFKEQ. The CDR3 is made up of 19 amino acids. CDR3 coding DNA: TGTGCCAGCAGCCCCACCGGCCCCGGGACATCGTTCTCCTACAATGAGCAGTTCTTC. Its translation is CASSPTGPGTSFSYNEQFF.

The rearrangement links TRBV14 to TRBJ2-1; the match to TRBD2 covers 12 bases. J gave up 9 bases and V 4 bases, and 7 bases lay outside the gene matches. CDR3 length equals 15 residues. Germline V gene data show CDR1 as SGHDN and CDR2 as FVKESK. CDR3 in DNA: TGTGCCAGCAGCCTCCTAGCGGGAGGGCCGGGTGAGCAGTTCTTC. It yields the protein CASSLLAGGPGEQFF.

This clone was counted only a few times. At the DNA level, this CDR3 is encoded by other sequences in the same sample as well. The chain has TRBV14 and TRBJ2-1; the D is unclear. V was shortened by 4 bases and J by 0 bases, with 7 bases between the two germline ends. Germline CDR1 reads SGHDN; CDR2 reads FVKESK. CDR3 length: 14 amino acids. CDR3 amino acids: CASSRGSSYNEQFF. The CDR3 nucleotides are TGTGCCAGCAGCCGCGGTAGCTCCTACAATGAGCAGTTCTTC.

The J gene is TRBJ1-2, the V gene TRBV25-1; the D is unclear. Trimming removed 3 bases from V and 5 bases from J, with 13 bases in between. The CDR3 totals 14 residues. Per the germline V gene, CDR1 is MGHDK and CDR2 is SYGVNS. As DNA, the CDR3 is TGTGCCAGCAGTGAGGTGGGCCCTAGGTATGGCTACACCTTC. The encoded protein is CASSEVGPRYGYTF.

The chain employs TRBV7-3 and TRBJ2-7, with D hard to call. The CDR3 has 13 amino acids. CDR1 and CDR2 from the germline V gene are SGHTA and FQGTGA. Trimming shortened V by 0 bases and J by 6 bases, and 9 bases separated the two germline ends. The CDR3 reads CASSLTGIGEQYF. The CDR3 DNA sequence: TGTGCCAGCAGCTTAACGGGTATCGGCGAGCAGTACTTC.

The chain uses TRBV6-5 and TRBJ2-7; D may be TRBD2 (5 bases). V shed 4 bases and J shed 6 bases, with 16 bases lying between them. Germline V lookup: CDR1 MNHEY, CDR2 SVGAGI. The CDR3 contains 14 residues. DNA of the CDR3: TGTGCCAGCAGTTCATCCCGGGGTTTTGGCGAGCAGTACTTC. Translated, it gives CASSSSRGFGEQYF.

The V call is TRBV5-8, the J call TRBJ1-5; unclear D gene. Germline assignment: CDR1 SGHTS and CDR2 YDEGEE. The length of the CDR3 is 15 residues. The V gene lost 4 bases and the J gene lost 3 bases, with 14 bases spanning the gap. CDR3 in DNA: TGTGCCAGCAGCCAAGTCGACAAGCCCAATCAGCCCCAGCATTTT. It is translated as CASSQVDKPNQPQHF.

Remarks on this clone: At the DNA level, this CDR3 is encoded by other sequences in the same sample as well. The chain combines TRBV5-1 with TRBJ2-5; tentatively, D is TRBD1 (6 bases). CDR1 and CDR2 (germline): SGHRS, YFSETQ. The CDR3 runs to 14 residues. The ends were cut back, 3 bases at V and 2 bases at J, with 11 bases in the middle. CDR3 sequence: CASSSGTPQETQYF. The DNA for the CDR3 is TGCGCCAGCAGCTCCGGGACACCTCAAGAGACCCAGTACTTC.

V is TRBV5-1 and J is TRBJ2-5; D ambiguous. CDR1 is SGHRS, CDR2 YFSETQ, per germline. Trimming pared 2 bases from V and 1 base from J, leaving 9 bases between. This CDR3 contains 14 residues. The CDR3: CASSLGSIQETQYF. CDR3 DNA: TGCGCCAGCAGCTTAGGATCTATCCAAGAGACCCAGTACTTC.

This clone was recorded only once. This chain uses TRBV15 with TRBJ1-1; D perhaps matches TRBD1 (5 bases). In germline, CDR1 is LNHNV, CDR2 YYDKDF (reference sequence). The CDR3 covers 14 residues. With 0 bases removed from V and 4 bases from J, the gap between germline ends came to 9 bases. Written as DNA, the CDR3 is TGTGCCACCAGCAGAGATATGGGGGGCACTGAAGCTTTCTTT. Encoded protein: CATSRDMGGTEAFF.

This rearrangement joins TRBV19 to TRBJ2-3; 11 nucleotides agree with TRBD1. The CDR3 spans 16 residues. Germline CDR1 LNHDA, CDR2 SQIVND (reference sequence). J gave up 0 bases and V 5 bases, and 4 bases lay outside the gene matches. The CDR3 region has the DNA TGTGCCAGTAGTCCATGGGACAGGGGGAGCACAGATACGCAGTATTTT. This translates into CASSPWDRGSTDTQYF.

The chain is built from TRBV19 and TRBJ1-5; 7 bases are shared with TRBD1. This CDR3 has 15 amino acids. Trimming removed 6 bases from V and 2 bases from J; junction bases left unmatched: 7. Germline V lookup: CDR1 LNHDA, CDR2 SQIVND (reference sequence). CDR3 nucleotide sequence: TGTGCCAGTAGCCTAGGGGGCTCTCGCAATCAGCCCCAGCATTTT. As protein: CASSLGGSRNQPQHF.

The J gene is TRBJ2-4, the V gene TRBV15, with D perhaps matching TRBD1 (5 bases). This CDR3 is 14 amino acids long. The V and J ends lost 10 bases and 0 bases respectively, with 13 bases between them. Germline V gene data show CDR1 as LNHNV and CDR2 as YYDKDF (reference sequence). The CDR3, as DNA: TGTGCCATCACGCGGCAGGGAGCCAAAAACATTCAGTACTTC. Amino acids: CAITRQGAKNIQYF.

The rearrangement uses TRBV6-4 and TRBJ2-7, with 10 nucleotides matching TRBD2. Germline values: CDR1 MRHNA, CDR2 SNTAGT. The V gene end was trimmed by 4 bases and the J gene end by 5 bases; junction bases not matched to a gene: 5. The CDR3 contains 14 residues. DNA for the CDR3: TGTGCCAGCAGTGTCCCTAGCGGGAGTGACGAGCAGTACTTC. Its protein product is CASSVPSGSDEQYF.

The chain recombines TRBV5-5 with TRBJ2-5; D gene unclear. V was trimmed by 0 bases and J by 2 bases, leaving 8 bases between them. The CDR3 totals 14 residues. CDR1 and CDR2 from the germline V gene are SGHKS and YYEKEE (reference sequence). The CDR3 sequence is CASSLGQQQETQYF. The CDR3 nucleotides are TGTGCCAGCAGCTTGGGTCAGCAACAAGAGACCCAGTACTTC. Complete variable domain (other parts from reference TRBV5-5 and TRBJ2-5): DAGVTQSPTHLIKTRGQQVTLRCSPISGHKSVSWYQQVLGQGPQFIFQYYEKEERGRGNFPDRFSARQFPNYSSELNVNALLLGDSALYLCASSLGQQQETQYFGPGTRLLVL.

The chain uses TRBV15 and TRBJ1-1; no clear D gene. Germline V CDR1 and CDR2: LNHNV, YYDKDF (reference sequence). The CDR3 covers 15 residues. V was trimmed by 0 bases and J by 1 base, leaving 9 bases between them. For the CDR3, the DNA is TGTGCCACCAGCAGAGATCCCCGGTCGAACACTGAAGCTTTCTTT. Translation: CATSRDPRSNTEAFF. The full variable domain, with the rest looked up from reference TRBV15 and TRBJ1-1, is DAMVIQNPRYQVTQFGKPVTLSCSQTLNHNVMYWYQQKSSQAPKLLFHYYDKDFNNEADTPDNFQSRRPNTSFCFLDIRSPGLGDTAMYLCATSRDPRSNTEAFFGQGTRLTVV.

The chain recombines TRBV4-1 with TRBJ1-5, with D possibly matching TRBD1 (5 bases). V was pared by 1 base and J by 4 bases, with 11 bases between. Germline CDR1 and CDR2: MGHRA and YSYEKL. The CDR3 loop spans 15 amino acids. In DNA, the CDR3 is TGCGCCAGCAGCCAAGTGGGACGGACAAATCAGCCCCAGCATTTT. It is translated as CASSQVGRTNQPQHF.

The chain employs TRBV7-6 and TRBJ2-3, with D perhaps being TRBD1 or TRBD2 (5 bases each). V was trimmed by 5 bases and J by 10 bases, leaving 16 bases between them. CDR3 length: 13 residues. Germline V lookup: CDR1 SGHVS, CDR2 FNYEAQ. The CDR3 region is CASSPRGVVAQYF. The CDR3 coding sequence is TGTGCCAGCAGCCCCCGAGGGGTTGTGGCGCAGTATTTT.